The sequence of this T cell receptor (beta chain) was determined in a study of cytomegalovirus exposure and HLA in healthy donors. Study results and caveats: Most TCR sequences were seen very rarely across donors, but some public TCRs occurred in many. At a 0.05 false discovery rate, a later analysis found about 17,000 TCR beta sequences to be associated with HLA alleles.

This CDR3 spans 16 amino acids. V lost 4 bases and J lost 8, with 21 bases in between. Germline assignment: CDR1 SGDLS and CDR2 YYNGEE. Worth noting for this clone: Its cognate antigen is unknown.

Use of 60 Vbeta and 13 Jbeta primers characterized the PCR. Repertoires were generated with immunoSEQ multiplex PCR, while TCRdb's copy carries only in-frame clones and drops some. The data contain about 180,000 clones, approximately 73% of them singletons. This rearrangement joins TRBV9 to TRBJ2-2, with D perhaps TRBD2 (6 bases). The material sequenced was PBMCs. The sequence was collected from a woman between 25 and 40 years old in good health and CMV-seropositive. The CDR3 DNA reads as TGTGCCAGCAGCATACGACCGGGGCCGGGGGAAGGGGAGCTGTTTTTT. Protein: CASSIRPGPGEGELFF.